Sequencing of this T cell receptor beta chain was carried out in a study of blood T cell repertoires in COVID-19. In the study overall: The origin of the acute and convalescent COVID-19 samples was the United States, Italy and Spain. PBMCs, B-cell-depleted T cells, or T cells provided the cDNA or gDNA that made up the material.

The CDR3 is made up of 15 amino acids. Germline CDR1 SEHNR, CDR2 FQNEAQ (reference sequence). Germline trimming cut 6 bases from V and 7 bases from J; bases unmatched to any gene: 7. Original processing notes: Reference gene primers were amplified, and this amplification served to estimate nucleated cell counts. The table came from immunoSEQ multiplex PCR; TCRdb's copy has only in-frame clones and leaves some out. That table supplies the V and J calls and clone size; D and trimming were determined from the DNA. This table has about 250,000 clones, roughly 80% appearing once. The clonotype comes from a man older than 75 with acute or convalescent COVID-19. The gene calls are TRBV7-9 and TRBJ1-6; 9 bases line up with TRBD1. The specimen was peripheral blood. Here the CDR3 DNA reads TGTGCCAGCAGACAGGGACAGGGAGGGAATTCACCCCTCCACTTT. Translated: CASRQGQGGNSPLHF.